Following are 28 T cell receptor beta chains from one sample sequenced in a study of T-cell reconstitution after alpha-beta-depleted transplantation in children. Unique molecular identifiers were incorporated when the TCRbeta library was constructed. TCRdb passed the PCR reads through MiXCR, listing each CDR3 protein once. The sample records about 98,000 distinct CDR3 sequences, less than 25% being singletons. This sample comprised PBMCs, obtained before TCRalphabeta/CD19-depleted stem cell transplant. The receptor set was obtained from a boy aged 2 to 10 with acute lymphoblastic leukemia, due to receive a stem cell transplant.

The rearrangement uses TRBV29-1 and TRBJ2-3, with no clear D. The germline V gene encodes CDR1 SQVTM and CDR2 ANQGSEA. The CDR3 totals 11 residues. V was cut by 7 bases and J by 4 bases, with 9 bases left in between. CDR3 sequence: CSAAEADTQYF. The CDR3 DNA is TGCAGCGCCGCAGAAGCAGATACGCAGTATTTT.

V is TRBV10-3 and J is TRBJ2-3; TRBD1 agrees at 11 bases. Germline V gene lookup returns CDR1 ENHRY and CDR2 SYGVKD. V dropped 7 bases and J dropped 4; count of bases not matched to a gene: 4. The CDR3 consists of 14 residues. The CDR3 DNA reads as TGTGCCATCACGGGGGGACAGGGGGCAGATACGCAGTATTTT. Its protein is CAITGGQGADTQYF.

This chain uses TRBV6-6 with TRBJ2-7; tentatively, D is TRBD2 (7 bases). The CDR3 has 13 amino acids. Trimming cost V 7 bases and J 5 bases, with 15 bases left between them. CDR1 and CDR2 from the germline V gene are MNHNY and SVGAGI (reference sequence). The CDR3 nucleotides read TGTGCCAGCATCCTTGGCGGGGGCCACGAGCAGTACTTC. Its translation: CASILGGGHEQYF.

This clonotype was recorded at least ten times. The chain links TRBV29-1 to TRBJ1-2; a weak D match, TRBD1 (5 bases). Germline values: CDR1 SQVTM, CDR2 ANQGSEA. V was pared by 7 bases and J by 4 bases, with 7 bases between. This CDR3 region has 10 residues. The CDR3 reads CSADSYGYTF. CDR3 bases: TGCAGCGCTGACAGCTATGGCTACACCTTC.

This clonotype was picked up a small number of times. This chain joins TRBV27 and TRBJ1-3; unclear D gene. CDR3 size: 13 residues. The V end lost 7 bases, the J end lost 4 bases, and 11 bases lay between the germline ends. Germline loops: CDR1 MNHEY, CDR2 SMNVEV (reference sequence). The CDR3 reads CASMTKEGNTIYF. The CDR3 DNA is TGTGCCAGCATGACAAAAGAAGGAAACACCATATATTTT.

This clonotype was counted a few times. This chain connects TRBV28 to TRBJ1-4; unclear D gene. The germline V and J ends were trimmed by 3 bases and 8 bases, with 16 bases remaining between them. The CDR3 covers 15 residues. Germline assignment: CDR1 MDHEN and CDR2 SYDVKM. CDR3: CASSFSTGLGEKLFF. The CDR3 DNA reads TGTGCCAGCAGTTTTTCGACGGGCCTAGGCGAAAAACTGTTTTTT.

The V gene is TRBV14, the J gene TRBJ2-7, with 7 bases lining up with TRBD1. This CDR3 region has 13 residues. The germline V gene encodes CDR1 SGHDN and CDR2 FVKESK. V trimming: 4 bases; J trimming: 12 bases; junction bases outside the gene matches: 12. This CDR3 is CASSPQTGSRLYF. The DNA for the CDR3 is TGTGCCAGCAGCCCGCAGACAGGGAGTCGTCTGTACTTC.

This clonotype showed up just a few times. The CDR3 bases are TGTGCCAGCAGCCTCTCTCTAGCGGAAAACACAGATACGCAGTATTTT. Protein product: CASSLSLAENTDTQYF. The rearrangement uses TRBV7-9 and TRBJ2-3; 7 nucleotides line up with TRBD2. After removal of 5 bases from V and 2 bases from J, the junction contained 10 bases not matched to a gene. The germline CDR1 and CDR2 sequences are SEHNR and FQNEAQ (reference sequence). This CDR3 region has 16 residues.

A few counts support this clonotype. The J gene is TRBJ2-1, the V gene TRBV12-3 or TRBV12-4; 14 nucleotides agree with TRBD2. This CDR3 spans 16 amino acids. The V segment lost 2 bases and the J segment 7 bases; nucleotides outside the gene matches: 4. DNA for the CDR3: TGTGCCAGCAGTTTAACGGGACTAGCGGGAGTAAATGAGCAGTTCTTC. Translating it yields CASSLTGLAGVNEQFF.

J is TRBJ2-1 and V is TRBV28, with a possible D match to TRBD2 (6 bases). Deletions cut 5 bases from V and 7 bases from J, with 15 bases between. This CDR3 region has 14 residues. Germline-derived CDR1 and CDR2 are MDHEN and SYDVKM. The CDR3 coding sequence is TGTGCCAGCAGTGCCGGGACTCTATCTAATGAGCAGTTCTTC. Translation: CASSAGTLSNEQFF.

This chain connects TRBV6-1 to TRBJ1-5; TRBD1 matches at 8 bases. Germline trimming cut 7 bases from V and 0 bases from J; bases unmatched to any gene: 8. There are 16 residues in the CDR3. Per germline, CDR1 MNHNS and CDR2 SASEGT. The DNA for the CDR3 is TGTGCCAGCAAAAACAGGGGGGAACGTAGCAATCAGCCCCAGCATTTT. It translates to CASKNRGERSNQPQHF.

J is TRBJ1-1 and V is TRBV5-1; D gene unclear. The CDR3 sequence is 13 residues long. Germline values: CDR1 SGHRS, CDR2 YFSETQ. The V and J ends lost 3 bases and 2 bases respectively, with 8 bases between them. For the CDR3, the DNA is TGCGCCAGCAGCTCAGGCGACAACACTGAAGCTTTCTTT. Translation: CASSSGDNTEAFF.

This clonotype was observed a handful of times. V gene TRBV28 combines with J gene TRBJ2-3; TRBD2 aligns across 8 bases. Germline CDR1 and CDR2: MDHEN and SYDVKM. CDR3 size: 16 residues. V lost 2 bases to trimming and J lost 4 bases; unmatched junction nucleotides: 8. The CDR3 DNA sequence: TGTGCCAGCAGTTTACCGTTTAGCGGGGCGGCAGATACGCAGTATTTT. Its protein product is CASSLPFSGAADTQYF.

The V call is TRBV28, the J call TRBJ1-6, with D maybe TRBD1 (5 bases). The ends were cut back, 6 bases at V and 0 bases at J, with 12 bases in the middle. This CDR3 has 16 residues. Germline V gene sequence: CDR1 MDHEN, CDR2 SYDVKM. CDR3 bases: TGTGCCAGCAGCCGGGCAGGGAGCTCCTATAATTCACCCCTCCACTTT. Residues: CASSRAGSSYNSPLHF.

Only a few counts were recorded for this clonotype. V is TRBV5-4 and J is TRBJ2-1; possibly TRBD2 for D (6 bases). Between the trimmed V and J ends, which lost 4 bases and 2 bases, there was a span of 16 bases. The length of the CDR3 is 16 residues. CDR1 is SGHNT, CDR2 YYREEE, per germline (reference sequence). CDR3 DNA sequence: TGTGCCAGCAGCGACGGACTATCGAATACCTACAATGAGCAGTTCTTC. Translated, it gives CASSDGLSNTYNEQFF.

In its sample, this clonotype was seen a few times. The chain recombines TRBV4-3 with TRBJ2-7; D gene uncertain. Per the germline V gene, CDR1 is LGHNA and CDR2 is YSLEER. The CDR3 loop spans 17 amino acids. V was trimmed by 0 bases and J by 2 bases, leaving 17 bases between them. CDR3 nucleotides: TGCGCCAGCAGCCAAGATCACACTTCGACCTATCCCTACGAGCAGTACTTC. Its protein is CASSQDHTSTYPYEQYF.

The chain is built from TRBV4-3 and TRBJ2-5; D may be TRBD1 (5 bases). Germline assignment: CDR1 LGHNA and CDR2 YSLEER. The CDR3 length is 14 residues. V was cut by 0 bases and J by 7 bases, with 12 bases left in between. CDR3 in amino acids: CASSQDLGVGTQYF. The CDR3 region has the DNA TGCGCCAGCAGCCAAGATTTAGGGGTTGGGACCCAGTACTTC.

This clonotype turned up a few times. V and J are TRBV24-1 and TRBJ2-1; 11 bases fit TRBD2. The ends lost 0 bases at V and 7 bases at J; junction bases unmatched: 7. Per the germline V gene, CDR1 is KGHDR and CDR2 is SFDVKD. The CDR3 spans 17 residues. As DNA, the CDR3 is TGTGCCACCAGTGATTTGGGGCTAGCGGGAGGAGGGAATGAGCAGTTCTTC. Protein: CATSDLGLAGGGNEQFF.

The rearrangement links TRBV7-8 to TRBJ2-3, with D hard to call. Trimming cost V 5 bases and J 2 bases, with 8 bases left between them. Germline V CDR1 and CDR2: SGHVS, FQNEAQ. The CDR3 is 13 amino acids. CDR3 residues: CASSPDLTDTQYF. The CDR3 DNA sequence: TGTGCCAGCAGCCCAGACCTCACAGATACGCAGTATTTT.

The V call is TRBV20-1, the J call TRBJ1-5; perhaps TRBD1 as D (6 bases). Trimming shortened V by 3 bases and J by 6 bases, and 18 bases separated the two germline ends. The CDR3 consists of 15 residues. Germline values: CDR1 DFQATT, CDR2 SNEGSKA (reference sequence). Here the CDR3 reads CSASLRGARGQPQHF. In DNA, the CDR3 is TGCAGTGCTAGTTTGCGGGGGGCGCGAGGTCAGCCCCAGCATTTT.

V usage is TRBV4-1 and J usage is TRBJ1-5, with D perhaps matching TRBD1 (5 bases). CDR3 length: 16 residues. The V gene lost 0 bases and the J gene lost 6 bases, with 15 bases spanning the gap. Germline assignment: CDR1 MGHRA and CDR2 YSYEKL. Here the CDR3 reads CASSQEVREVFQPQHF. In nucleotides, the CDR3 is TGCGCCAGCAGCCAAGAGGTCAGGGAGGTATTTCAGCCCCAGCATTTT.

In its sample, this clonotype was seen once. The chain joins TRBV4-3 to TRBJ2-7; 12 positions match TRBD2. V lost 0 bases to trimming and J lost 6 bases; unmatched junction nucleotides: 6. This CDR3 has 16 amino acids. Germline V CDR1 and CDR2: LGHNA, YSLEER. The CDR3 loop reads CASSQEELAGGGEQYF. In nucleotides, the CDR3 is TGCGCCAGCAGCCAAGAGGAACTAGCGGGAGGAGGCGAGCAGTACTTC.

Here the CDR3 reads CASSTSSGQETQYF. In DNA form, the CDR3 reads TGTGCCAGCAGTACATCTAGCGGCCAAGAGACCCAGTACTTC. The rearrangement links TRBV12-3 or TRBV12-4 to TRBJ2-5; TRBD2 agrees at 7 bases. The ends lost 5 bases at V and 1 base at J; junction bases unmatched: 4. The CDR3 is made up of 14 amino acids.

In DNA, the CDR3 is TGCAGCCTATCTTTAGCGGGAGGGCCAGATACGCAGTATTTT. Its protein is CSLSLAGGPDTQYF. V usage is TRBV29-1 and J usage is TRBJ2-3; 11 bases map to TRBD2. The CDR3 length is 14 residues. J was trimmed by 4 bases and V by 8 bases; bases with no gene match: 8. Germline CDR1 SQVTM, CDR2 ANQGSEA.

V is TRBV7-6 and J is TRBJ1-4; unclear D gene. Trimming cost V 7 bases and J 8 bases, with 14 bases left between them. Germline CDR1 SGHVS, CDR2 FNYEAQ. The CDR3 contains 13 residues. The CDR3 DNA sequence: TGTGCCAGCACCAACGGAGGGCAGGAAAAACTGTTTTTT. This encodes CASTNGGQEKLFF.

This clonotype has just a few counts. The rearrangement uses TRBV20-1 and TRBJ2-7; 8 nucleotides line up with TRBD2. The CDR3 sequence is 17 residues long. Germline values: CDR1 DFQATT, CDR2 SNEGSKA (reference sequence). The V and J ends lost 5 bases and 4 bases, in that order; junction bases with no gene match: 19. This chain's CDR3 is CSAATVLAEGPVYEQYF. The CDR3 DNA follows: TGCAGTGCTGCTACCGTACTAGCGGAGGGGCCGGTTTACGAGCAGTACTTC.

The V call is TRBV3-1, the J call TRBJ2-7, with 7 bases aligning to TRBD2. V shed 2 bases, J shed 2 bases, and the junction held 6 bases outside the gene matches. The CDR3 consists of 15 residues. CDR1 LGHDT and CDR2 YNNKEL come from the germline V gene (reference sequence). CDR3 nucleotides: TGTGCCAGCAGCCAACTAGCGGAGACCACCTACGAGCAGTACTTC. Translating it yields CASSQLAETTYEQYF.

The sample holds many counts of this clonotype. The chain is built from TRBV9 and TRBJ2-5; 7 nucleotides line up with TRBD1. The CDR3 has 16 residues. V dropped 4 bases and J dropped 0; count of bases not matched to a gene: 9. Germline CDR1 reads SGDLS; CDR2 reads YYNGEE. CDR3 sequence reads: CASSRGGRGHQETQYF. In DNA form, the CDR3 reads TGTGCCAGCAGCAGAGGGGGCAGGGGCCACCAAGAGACCCAGTACTTC.